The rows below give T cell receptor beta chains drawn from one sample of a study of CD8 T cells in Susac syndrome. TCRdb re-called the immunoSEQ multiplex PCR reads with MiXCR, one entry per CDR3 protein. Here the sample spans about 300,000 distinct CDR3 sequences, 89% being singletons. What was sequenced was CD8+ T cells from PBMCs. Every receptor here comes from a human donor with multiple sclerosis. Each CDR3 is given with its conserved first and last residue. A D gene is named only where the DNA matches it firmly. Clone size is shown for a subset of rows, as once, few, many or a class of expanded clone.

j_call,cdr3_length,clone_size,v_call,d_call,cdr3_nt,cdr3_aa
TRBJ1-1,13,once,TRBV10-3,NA,TGTGCCATCAGTGAGTCTATGGACGCTGAAGCTTTCTTT,CAISESMDAEAFF
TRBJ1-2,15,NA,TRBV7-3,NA,TGTGCCAGCAGCCCCACCCCTCAGAGCCCGGGTGGCTACACCTTC,CASSPTPQSPGGYTF
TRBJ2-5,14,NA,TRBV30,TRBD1,TGTGCCTGGAGTGTAGGTCAGGGGGAAGAGACCCAGTACTTC,CAWSVGQGEETQYF
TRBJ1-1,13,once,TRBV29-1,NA,TGCAGCGTTTTTGGGACAACGAACACTGAAGCTTTCTTT,CSVFGTTNTEAFF
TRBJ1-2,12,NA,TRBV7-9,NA,TGTGCCGGTAGAGACCCTAACTATGGCTACACCTTC,CAGRDPNYGYTF
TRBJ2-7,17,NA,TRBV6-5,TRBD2,TGTGCCAGCAGTTACTCTCCTAGCGGGCTCCTTCCCTACGAGCAGTACTTC,CASSYSPSGLLPYEQYF
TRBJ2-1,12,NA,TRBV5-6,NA,TGTGCCAGCAGCCATACGGACAATGAGCAGTTCTTC,CASSHTDNEQFF
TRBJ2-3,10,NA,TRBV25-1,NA,TGTGCCAGCGGATGGGATACGCAGTATTTT,CASGWDTQYF
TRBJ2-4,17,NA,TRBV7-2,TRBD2,TGTGCCAGCAGCCAACCGGGACTAGCGCGAGCCAAAAACATTCAGTACTTC,CASSQPGLARAKNIQYF
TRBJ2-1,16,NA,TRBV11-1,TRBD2,TGTGCCAGCAGCCGGACTAGCGGGGGCTCCTACAATGAGCAGTTCTTC,CASSRTSGGSYNEQFF
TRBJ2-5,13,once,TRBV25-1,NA,TGTGCCAGCAGTGAAGAACAGCTAGAGACCCAGTACTTC,CASSEEQLETQYF
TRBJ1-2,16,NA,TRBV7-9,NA,TGTGCCAGCTCATCGGACACGACCCATTTGGGCTATGGCTACACCTTC,CASSSDTTHLGYGYTF
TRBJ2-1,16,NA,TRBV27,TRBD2,TGTGCCAGCATCCATGGGGCGGGAGGATACTACAATGAGCAGTTCTTC,CASIHGAGGYYNEQFF
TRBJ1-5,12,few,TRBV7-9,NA,TGTGCCAGCAGCTATGAATCACAGCCCCAGCATTTT,CASSYESQPQHF
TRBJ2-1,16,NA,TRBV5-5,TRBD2,TGTGCCAGCAGCTTGGCCGGACTAGCGGAGTTTGATGAGCAGTTCTTC,CASSLAGLAEFDEQFF
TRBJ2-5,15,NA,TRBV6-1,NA,TGTGCCAGCAGTGCCCCCGCGGGATTGGGAGAGACCCAGTACTTC,CASSAPAGLGETQYF
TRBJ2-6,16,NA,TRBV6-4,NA,TGTGCCAGCAGCGCCGTCGGAAACTCTGGGGCCTACGTCCTGTCTTTC,CASSAVGNSGAYVLSF
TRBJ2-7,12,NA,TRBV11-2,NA,TGTGCCAGCAGGGGGACGAGGAACCAGCGGTACTTC,CASRGTRNQRYF
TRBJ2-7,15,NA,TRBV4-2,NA,TGTGCCAGCAGCCAAGTTGGGGGGGGCGGCTACGAGCAGTACTTC,CASSQVGGGGYEQYF
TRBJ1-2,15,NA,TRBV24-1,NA,TGTGCCACCAGTGATTCCCTTTGGGGTGCCAATGGCTACACCTTC,CATSDSLWGANGYTF
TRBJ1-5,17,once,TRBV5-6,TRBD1,TGTGCCAGCAGCGGGTGGGGGGGACAGTCTTCGGATCAGCCCCAGCATTTT,CASSGWGGQSSDQPQHF
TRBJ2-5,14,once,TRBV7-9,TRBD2,TGTGCCAGCAGACCGGCGGGGGGAATAGAGACCCAGTACTTC,CASRPAGGIETQYF
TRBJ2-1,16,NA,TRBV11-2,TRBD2,TGTGCCAGCAGCTTAGTAAGGGGAGGGATCTTGAATGAGCAGTTCTTC,CASSLVRGGILNEQFF
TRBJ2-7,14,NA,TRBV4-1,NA,TGCGCCAGCAGCCATCAGGCCGCGGGCTACGAGCAGTACTTC,CASSHQAAGYEQYF
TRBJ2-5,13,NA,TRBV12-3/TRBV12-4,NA,TGTGCCAGCAGTGAGTTACGGTTGGAGACCCAGTACTTC,CASSELRLETQYF
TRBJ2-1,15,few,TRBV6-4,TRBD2,TGTGCCAGCAGTGCCCTAGCGGGGGGGGGAAATGAGCAGTTCTTC,CASSALAGGGNEQFF